A selection of T cell receptor beta chains follows, all from one sample in a study of Graves' ophthalmopathy and Graves' hyperthyroidism. Using its own MiXCR run on the multiplex PCR reads, TCRdb lists one record per CDR3 protein. The sample shows some 400,000 distinct CDR3 sequences, about 18% of them seen only once. Input material: peripheral blood. All receptors come from a woman younger than 35 with Graves' ophthalmopathy. Each CDR3 is given with its conserved first and last residue. The D gene is left open where the match is weak. Size tells how often a clone was seen (once, few, many) or the class of an expanded clone, and some rows leave it out.

CDR3 DNA: TGTGCCAGCAGTTTAAACTCGGGTGGAACGGTCTATGGCTACACCTTC
CDR3 protein: CASSLNSGGTVYGYTF
J gene: TRBJ1-2
clone size: few
D gene: -
V gene: TRBV6-5
CDR3 length: 16

CDR3 DNA: TGTGCCACCAGCAGAGATAGGGTCCTCGCGGGGAATCAGCCCCAGCATTTT
CDR3 protein: CATSRDRVLAGNQPQHF
J gene: TRBJ1-5
clone size: -
D gene: -
V gene: TRBV15
CDR3 length: 17

CDR3 DNA: TGCAGTGCTAGACCCCTGGGGGGAGGAGGCGAGCAGTACTTC
CDR3 protein: CSARPLGGGGEQYF
J gene: TRBJ2-7
clone size: many
D gene: -
V gene: TRBV20-1
CDR3 length: 14

CDR3 DNA: TGTGCCAGCAGCTTATCTAGCGGAAACACCGGGGAGCTGTTTTTT
CDR3 protein: CASSLSSGNTGELFF
J gene: TRBJ2-2
clone size: many
D gene: TRBD2
V gene: TRBV7-2
CDR3 length: 15

CDR3 DNA: TGTGCCAGCACCCCAGGAAGGGGCGACACTGAAGCTTTCTTT
CDR3 protein: CASTPGRGDTEAFF
J gene: TRBJ1-1
clone size: many
D gene: -
V gene: TRBV12-3/TRBV12-4
CDR3 length: 14

CDR3 DNA: TGTGCCAGCTCACCGGTATCGTGGAACACTGAAGCTTTCTTT
CDR3 protein: CASSPVSWNTEAFF
J gene: TRBJ1-1
clone size: many
D gene: -
V gene: TRBV18
CDR3 length: 14

CDR3 DNA: TGTGCCAGTAGTATTGGGACTAGCGGTGCCCCCTACGAGCAGTACTTC
CDR3 protein: CASSIGTSGAPYEQYF
J gene: TRBJ2-7
clone size: many
D gene: TRBD2
V gene: TRBV19
CDR3 length: 16

CDR3 DNA: TGTGCCATCAGTGAGTCCAATAGGGATCAGCCCCAGCATTTT
CDR3 protein: CAISESNRDQPQHF
J gene: TRBJ1-5
clone size: few
D gene: -
V gene: TRBV10-3
CDR3 length: 14

CDR3 DNA: TGTGCCAGCAGCCGGGGTAGCGGGGGGGCCCGGGAGCAGTACTTC
CDR3 protein: CASSRGSGGAREQYF
J gene: TRBJ2-7
clone size: -
D gene: TRBD2
V gene: TRBV7-2
CDR3 length: 15

CDR3 DNA: TGCGCCAGCAGCGAGTGGGCTAGCGGGATACACGCCTACGAGCAGTACTTC
CDR3 protein: CASSEWASGIHAYEQYF
J gene: TRBJ2-7
clone size: many
D gene: TRBD2
V gene: TRBV5-1
CDR3 length: 17

CDR3 DNA: TGCAGCGTTGAAGGGTTGGACAGGGAGACCCAGTACTTC
CDR3 protein: CSVEGLDRETQYF
J gene: TRBJ2-5
clone size: many
D gene: TRBD1
V gene: TRBV29-1
CDR3 length: 13

CDR3 DNA: TGTGCCAGCAGTTTAGGCTACCACCGGGACTCCCAAGAGACCCAGTACTTC
CDR3 protein: CASSLGYHRDSQETQYF
J gene: TRBJ2-5
clone size: many
D gene: -
V gene: TRBV12-3/TRBV12-4
CDR3 length: 17

CDR3 DNA: TGTGCCAGCAGTTACTCTGGACTAGCGCCCTACGAGCAGTACTTC
CDR3 protein: CASSYSGLAPYEQYF
J gene: TRBJ2-7
clone size: many
D gene: TRBD2
V gene: TRBV6-5
CDR3 length: 15

CDR3 DNA: TGTGCCAGCCGCCCAGGGGGGGACCCCTCCTACGAGCAGTACTTC
CDR3 protein: CASRPGGDPSYEQYF
J gene: TRBJ2-7
clone size: many
D gene: -
V gene: TRBV12-3/TRBV12-4
CDR3 length: 15

CDR3 DNA: TGTGCCAGCAGCTTAGTGGGGGACCAGCCCCAGCATTTT
CDR3 protein: CASSLVGDQPQHF
J gene: TRBJ1-5
clone size: many
D gene: -
V gene: TRBV7-2
CDR3 length: 13

CDR3 DNA: TGTGCCAGCAGTGAAGGGGGAGCCGGGGAGCTGTTTTTT
CDR3 protein: CASSEGGAGELFF
J gene: TRBJ2-2
clone size: many
D gene: -
V gene: TRBV2
CDR3 length: 13

CDR3 DNA: TGTGCCAGCAGCTTAGGGACAGGGGGCAACGGGGAGCTGTTTTTT
CDR3 protein: CASSLGTGGNGELFF
J gene: TRBJ2-2
clone size: many
D gene: TRBD1
V gene: TRBV7-2
CDR3 length: 15